These T cell receptor beta chains were read from a single sample in a study of blood T cell repertoires in COVID-19. Some clones are missing from TCRdb's copy, which holds only in-frame ones; the method was immunoSEQ multiplex PCR. The data contain tens of thousands of clones, 82% of them singletons. Material: peripheral blood. Every receptor here comes from a woman of 80 years or more with acute or convalescent COVID-19. Both conserved end residues are part of each CDR3. A D gene is named only where the DNA matches it firmly. Part of the rows lack a size; the others show once, few, many or a class for expanded clones.

j_gene: TRBJ1-1
abundance: few
d_gene: .
v_gene: TRBV19
CDR3nt: TGTGCCAGTAGTATGGGGGGTTCGAACACTGAAGCTTTCTTT
CDR3aa: CASSMGGSNTEAFF

j_gene: TRBJ1-2
abundance: once
d_gene: .
v_gene: TRBV13
CDR3nt: TGTGCCTGCACGGTGGGTGAGGGCTATGGCTACACCTTC
CDR3aa: CACTVGEGYGYTF

j_gene: TRBJ2-5
abundance: .
d_gene: TRBD1
v_gene: TRBV11-2
CDR3nt: TGTGCCAGCAGCATCGGACAGGGGGTAGCAGAGACCCAGTACTTC
CDR3aa: CASSIGQGVAETQYF

j_gene: TRBJ2-1
abundance: once
d_gene: TRBD1
v_gene: TRBV12-3/TRBV12-4
CDR3nt: TGTGCCAGCAGAACAGGGGGCGGAGGGCAGTTCTTC
CDR3aa: CASRTGGGGQFF

j_gene: TRBJ2-2
abundance: .
d_gene: TRBD1
v_gene: TRBV7-6
CDR3nt: TGTGCCAGCAGACCAAAGACAGGGGGCCCCGGGGAGCTGTTTTTT
CDR3aa: CASRPKTGGPGELFF

j_gene: TRBJ1-1
abundance: .
d_gene: .
v_gene: TRBV18
CDR3nt: TGTGCCAGCTCACCTTTAATACAGGGAGCAAGGACTGAAGCTTTCTTT
CDR3aa: CASSPLIQGARTEAFF

j_gene: TRBJ1-6
abundance: .
d_gene: .
v_gene: TRBV2
CDR3nt: TGTGCCAGTTCGGGAGAGCATAATTCACCCCTCCACTTT
CDR3aa: CASSGEHNSPLHF

j_gene: TRBJ2-3
abundance: .
d_gene: .
v_gene: TRBV5-8
CDR3nt: TGTGCCAGCAGCTCTACAGGCGCTAGCACAGATACGCAGTATTTT
CDR3aa: CASSSTGASTDTQYF

j_gene: TRBJ1-1
abundance: few
d_gene: .
v_gene: TRBV3-1/TRBV3-2
CDR3nt: TGTGCCAGCAGCCAAGCCCTAGACTCTGCCGGCACTGAAGCTTTCTTT
CDR3aa: CASSQALDSAGTEAFF

j_gene: TRBJ2-3
abundance: once
d_gene: .
v_gene: TRBV9
CDR3nt: TGTGCCAGCAGCGTAGAATCTACCACGGATACGCAGTATTTT
CDR3aa: CASSVESTTDTQYF

j_gene: TRBJ1-1
abundance: .
d_gene: TRBD1
v_gene: TRBV10-3
CDR3nt: TGTGCCATCAGTGCCTCCGGGACAGTCGTTGAGAAGGGGGACACTGAAGCTTTCTTT
CDR3aa: CAISASGTVVEKGDTEAFF

j_gene: TRBJ1-6
abundance: .
d_gene: .
v_gene: TRBV29-1
CDR3nt: TGCAGCGTCAGGCAGGGGTTGGATTCACCCCTCCACTTT
CDR3aa: CSVRQGLDSPLHF

j_gene: TRBJ2-2
abundance: .
d_gene: .
v_gene: TRBV19
CDR3nt: TGTGCCAGTAGTATCAGGTGGCGGGCAGCCGGGGAGCTGTTTTTT
CDR3aa: CASSIRWRAAGELFF

j_gene: TRBJ2-2
abundance: .
d_gene: .
v_gene: TRBV24-1
CDR3nt: TGTGCCACCAGGGGCACTACCGGGGAGCTGTTTTTT
CDR3aa: CATRGTTGELFF

j_gene: TRBJ2-1
abundance: .
d_gene: TRBD2
v_gene: TRBV15
CDR3nt: TGTGCCACCAGCAGAGCCGGGACTAGCGTCTACAATGAGCAGTTCTTC
CDR3aa: CATSRAGTSVYNEQFF

j_gene: TRBJ2-1
abundance: .
d_gene: TRBD2
v_gene: TRBV9
CDR3nt: TGTGCCAGCGGCCCTCTGGGGGGGGGTGAGCAGTTCTTC
CDR3aa: CASGPLGGGEQFF

j_gene: TRBJ1-4
abundance: .
d_gene: .
v_gene: TRBV12-5
CDR3nt: TGTGCTAGTAGCCCCCGGGGTTCAGCTAATGAAAAACTGTTTTTT
CDR3aa: CASSPRGSANEKLFF

j_gene: TRBJ1-1
abundance: few
d_gene: .
v_gene: TRBV5-1
CDR3nt: TGCGCCAGCAGCTCTTTGGCGGGGATCACTGAAGCTTTCTTT
CDR3aa: CASSSLAGITEAFF

j_gene: TRBJ1-1
abundance: .
d_gene: TRBD1
v_gene: TRBV19
CDR3nt: TGTGCCAGTAGGGGACAGTCGGGCAGCACTGAAGCTTTCTTT
CDR3aa: CASRGQSGSTEAFF

j_gene: TRBJ1-5
abundance: .
d_gene: .
v_gene: TRBV3-1/TRBV3-2
CDR3nt: TGTGCCAGCAGCCAAGAGAGACTCAGGGAAAGCAATCAGCCCCAGCATTTT
CDR3aa: CASSQERLRESNQPQHF

j_gene: TRBJ1-1
abundance: .
d_gene: .
v_gene: TRBV5-1
CDR3nt: TGCGCCAGCAGCTTGGCCATGGGAGCGGTGGGTGAGGCTTTCTTT
CDR3aa: CASSLAMGAVGEAFF

j_gene: TRBJ2-6
abundance: .
d_gene: TRBD1
v_gene: TRBV5-1
CDR3nt: TGCGCCAGCAGCACAAAACGGGACAGGGGGACCAACGTCCTGACTTTC
CDR3aa: CASSTKRDRGTNVLTF

j_gene: TRBJ1-1
abundance: .
d_gene: .
v_gene: TRBV7-8
CDR3nt: TGTGCCAGCAGCCTCAACCGGGAGATGAACACTGAAGCTTTCTTT
CDR3aa: CASSLNREMNTEAFF

j_gene: TRBJ1-5
abundance: .
d_gene: .
v_gene: TRBV6-1
CDR3nt: TGTGCCAGCAGTGAAGCGCCCGGGAATCAGCCCCAGCATTTT
CDR3aa: CASSEAPGNQPQHF

j_gene: TRBJ1-1
abundance: .
d_gene: TRBD1
v_gene: TRBV2
CDR3nt: TGTGCCAGCACCGCGCAGACGAGGGGGCGTGGGGGATACACTGAAGCTTTCTTT
CDR3aa: CASTAQTRGRGGYTEAFF

j_gene: TRBJ2-1
abundance: .
d_gene: TRBD2
v_gene: TRBV28
CDR3nt: TGTGCCAGCAGTGAAGAGACTAGCGGGGGTTACAATGAGCAGTTCTTC
CDR3aa: CASSEETSGGYNEQFF

j_gene: TRBJ2-1
abundance: .
d_gene: TRBD2
v_gene: TRBV11-2
CDR3nt: TGTGCCAGCAGTAGTAGCGGGGGAGGTGAGCAGTTCTTC
CDR3aa: CASSSSGGGEQFF

j_gene: TRBJ2-6
abundance: .
d_gene: TRBD1
v_gene: TRBV5-1
CDR3nt: TGCGCCAGCAGCAGACTGACAGGGCGCTCTGGGGCCAACGTCCTGACTTTC
CDR3aa: CASSRLTGRSGANVLTF

j_gene: TRBJ1-5
abundance: .
d_gene: .
v_gene: TRBV30
CDR3nt: TGTGCCTGGGGCCACTCTAGCAATCAGCCCCAGCATTTT
CDR3aa: CAWGHSSNQPQHF

j_gene: TRBJ2-5
abundance: .
d_gene: TRBD1
v_gene: TRBV6-5
CDR3nt: TGTGCCAGCTCCTCCTTCAGGGGGGAGACCCAGTACTTC
CDR3aa: CASSSFRGETQYF

j_gene: TRBJ1-3
abundance: .
d_gene: .
v_gene: TRBV5-4
CDR3nt: TGTGCCAGCAGTTACACAGGGTTGGTAGGCGGAAACACCATATATTTT
CDR3aa: CASSYTGLVGGNTIYF

j_gene: TRBJ2-1
abundance: .
d_gene: TRBD1
v_gene: TRBV12-3/TRBV12-4
CDR3nt: TGTGCCAGCAGCCCGGGACAGGGCGGTCGTTGGTTCTTC
CDR3aa: CASSPGQGGRWFF

j_gene: TRBJ2-5
abundance: .
d_gene: .
v_gene: TRBV20-1
CDR3nt: TGCAGTGCTAGTGACGGGGGAGAGACCCAGTACTTC
CDR3aa: CSASDGGETQYF

j_gene: TRBJ2-5
abundance: .
d_gene: TRBD2
v_gene: TRBV2
CDR3nt: TGTGCCAGCACAGCGGGGGAAGAGACCCAGTACTTC
CDR3aa: CASTAGEETQYF

j_gene: TRBJ2-5
abundance: .
d_gene: .
v_gene: TRBV2
CDR3nt: TGTGCCAGCAGGGAAGATTCTCAAGAGACCCAGTACTTC
CDR3aa: CASREDSQETQYF

j_gene: TRBJ2-7
abundance: .
d_gene: TRBD1
v_gene: TRBV11-3
CDR3nt: TGTGCCAGCAGCCCCGGACAGGGTAAAGGCGAGCAGTACTTC
CDR3aa: CASSPGQGKGEQYF

j_gene: TRBJ1-2
abundance: .
d_gene: .
v_gene: TRBV5-1
CDR3nt: TGCGCCAGCAGCCGGTTGCCAGGGGAGAATGGCTACACCTTC
CDR3aa: CASSRLPGENGYTF

j_gene: TRBJ1-2
abundance: .
d_gene: .
v_gene: TRBV12-3/TRBV12-4
CDR3nt: TGTGCCAGCAGACGGGGGAGGGACTATGGCTACACCTTC
CDR3aa: CASRRGRDYGYTF

j_gene: TRBJ2-5
abundance: .
d_gene: TRBD2
v_gene: TRBV13
CDR3nt: TGTGCCAGCAGCTTCCGACGGGGGGGCGGAGAGACCCAGTACTTC
CDR3aa: CASSFRRGGGETQYF

j_gene: TRBJ2-3
abundance: once
d_gene: .
v_gene: TRBV4-2
CDR3nt: TGTGCCAGCAGCCAACCGGGAGCTACGGGCACAGATACGCAGTATTTT
CDR3aa: CASSQPGATGTDTQYF

j_gene: TRBJ2-7
abundance: .
d_gene: TRBD2
v_gene: TRBV11-3
CDR3nt: TGTGCCAGCAGCTCGGGGACTAGCGGGATCGACGAGCAGTACTTC
CDR3aa: CASSSGTSGIDEQYF

j_gene: TRBJ1-6
abundance: once
d_gene: .
v_gene: TRBV12-3/TRBV12-4
CDR3nt: TGTGCCAGCAGTTTTCAGGGACCCCTCCACTTT
CDR3aa: CASSFQGPLHF

j_gene: TRBJ2-7
abundance: .
d_gene: TRBD1
v_gene: TRBV10-3
CDR3nt: TGTGCCATCAGACCGGGACAGGGATCCCTCTACGAGCAGTACTTC
CDR3aa: CAIRPGQGSLYEQYF

j_gene: TRBJ2-1
abundance: .
d_gene: .
v_gene: TRBV5-1
CDR3nt: TGCGCCAGCAGCCGGGAGTCCTACAATGAGCAGTTCTTC
CDR3aa: CASSRESYNEQFF

j_gene: TRBJ1-1
abundance: .
d_gene: .
v_gene: TRBV5-1
CDR3nt: TGCGCCAGCAGCCGGGAGATGAACACTGAAGCTTTCTTT
CDR3aa: CASSREMNTEAFF